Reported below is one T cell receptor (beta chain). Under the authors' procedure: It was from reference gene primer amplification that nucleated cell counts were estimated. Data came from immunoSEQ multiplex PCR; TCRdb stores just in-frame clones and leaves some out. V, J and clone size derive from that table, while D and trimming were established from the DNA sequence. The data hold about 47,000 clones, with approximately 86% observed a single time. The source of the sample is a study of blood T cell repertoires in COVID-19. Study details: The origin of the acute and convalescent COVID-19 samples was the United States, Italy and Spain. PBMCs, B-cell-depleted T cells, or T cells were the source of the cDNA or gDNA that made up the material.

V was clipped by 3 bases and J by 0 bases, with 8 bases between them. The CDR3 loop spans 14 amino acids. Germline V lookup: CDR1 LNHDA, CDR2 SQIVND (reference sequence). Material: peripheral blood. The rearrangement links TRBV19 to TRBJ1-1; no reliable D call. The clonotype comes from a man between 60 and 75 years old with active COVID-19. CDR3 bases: TGTGCCAGTAGTATCAGGTCCATGAACACTGAAGCTTTCTTT. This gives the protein CASSIRSMNTEAFF.